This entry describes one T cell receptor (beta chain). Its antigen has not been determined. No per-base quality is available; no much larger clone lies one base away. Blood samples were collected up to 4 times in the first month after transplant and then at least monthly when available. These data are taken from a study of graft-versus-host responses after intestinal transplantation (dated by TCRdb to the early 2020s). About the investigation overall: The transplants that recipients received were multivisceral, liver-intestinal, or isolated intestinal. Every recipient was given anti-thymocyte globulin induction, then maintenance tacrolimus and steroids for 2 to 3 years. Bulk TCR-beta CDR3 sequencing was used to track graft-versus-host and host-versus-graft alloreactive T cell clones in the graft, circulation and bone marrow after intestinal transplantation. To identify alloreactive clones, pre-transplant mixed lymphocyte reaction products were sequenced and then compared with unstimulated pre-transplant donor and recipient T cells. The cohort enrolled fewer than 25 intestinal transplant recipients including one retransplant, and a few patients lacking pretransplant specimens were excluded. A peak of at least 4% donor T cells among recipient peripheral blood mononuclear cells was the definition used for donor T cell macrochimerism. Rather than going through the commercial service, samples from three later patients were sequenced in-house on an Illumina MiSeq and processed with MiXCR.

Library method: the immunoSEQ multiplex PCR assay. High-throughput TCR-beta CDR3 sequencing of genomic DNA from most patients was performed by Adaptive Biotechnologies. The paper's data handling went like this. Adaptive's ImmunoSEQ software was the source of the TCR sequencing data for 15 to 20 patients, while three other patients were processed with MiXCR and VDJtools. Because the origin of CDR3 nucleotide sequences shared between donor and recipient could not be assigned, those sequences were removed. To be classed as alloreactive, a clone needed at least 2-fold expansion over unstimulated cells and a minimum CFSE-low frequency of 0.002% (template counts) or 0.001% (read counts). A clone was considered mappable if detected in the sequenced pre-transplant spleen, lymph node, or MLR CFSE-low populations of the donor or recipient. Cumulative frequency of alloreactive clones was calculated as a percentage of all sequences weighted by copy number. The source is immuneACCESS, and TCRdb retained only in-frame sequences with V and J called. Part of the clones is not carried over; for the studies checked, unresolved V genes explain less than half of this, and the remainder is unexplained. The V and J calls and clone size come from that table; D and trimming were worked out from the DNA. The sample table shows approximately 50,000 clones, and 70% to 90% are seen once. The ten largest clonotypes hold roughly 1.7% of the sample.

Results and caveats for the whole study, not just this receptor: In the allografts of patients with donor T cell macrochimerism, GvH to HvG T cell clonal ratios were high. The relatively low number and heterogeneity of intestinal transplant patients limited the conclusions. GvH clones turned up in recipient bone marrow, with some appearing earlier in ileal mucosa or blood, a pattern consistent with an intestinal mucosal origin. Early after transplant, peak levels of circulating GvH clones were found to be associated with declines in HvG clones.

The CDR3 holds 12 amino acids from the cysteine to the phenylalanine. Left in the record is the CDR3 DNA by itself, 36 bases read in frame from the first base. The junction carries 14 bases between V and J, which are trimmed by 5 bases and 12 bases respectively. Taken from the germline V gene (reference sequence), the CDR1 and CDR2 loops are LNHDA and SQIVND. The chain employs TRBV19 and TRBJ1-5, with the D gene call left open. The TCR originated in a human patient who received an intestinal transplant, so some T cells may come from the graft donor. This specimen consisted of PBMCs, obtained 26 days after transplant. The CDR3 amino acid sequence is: CASSAPGPRQHF. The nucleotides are TGTGCCAGTAGTGCACCGGGTCCACGCCAGCATTTT.